A single sample is the source of the 16 T cell receptor beta chains below, sequenced in a study of blood T cell repertoires in COVID-19. The repertoire was sequenced with immunoSEQ multiplex PCR; TCRdb's copy has only in-frame clones and lacks some. The table records 200,000 to 250,000 clones, roughly 89% of them present only once. The sequenced sample consisted of PBMCs or T cells enriched from blood (not recorded which). These receptors all stem from a man between 25 and 39 years old who had been exposed to COVID-19.

The chain combines TRBV5-4 with TRBJ1-2, with D tentatively TRBD1 (6 bases). Germline CDR1 reads SGHNT; CDR2 reads YYREEE (reference sequence). V shed 4 bases and J shed 1 base, with 20 bases lying between them. The CDR3 extends over 17 amino acids. The DNA for the CDR3 is TGTGCCAGCAGCCCCAAAGGGGGGGGTAGTTATAACTATGGCTACACCTTC. Translating it yields CASSPKGGGSYNYGYTF. The full variable domain, its missing parts supplied by reference TRBV5-4 and TRBJ1-2, is ETGVTQSPTHLIKTRGQQVTLRCSSQSGHNTVSWYQQALGQGPQFIFQYYREEENGRGNFPPRFSGLQFPNYSSELNVNALELDDSALYLCASSPKGGGSYNYGYTFGSGTRLTVV.

This sequence joins TRBV5-4 and TRBJ2-5; tentatively, D is TRBD2 (6 bases). V was clipped by 5 bases and J by 0 bases, with 14 bases between them. The germline V gene has CDR1 SGHNT and CDR2 YYREEE (reference sequence). This CDR3 has 15 residues. The DNA of the CDR3 is TGTGCCAGCAGTTCGGGCGGGGAGTACCAAGAGACCCAGTACTTC. Residues: CASSSGGEYQETQYF.

This chain links TRBV3-1 (or the pseudogene TRBV3-2) with TRBJ1-1, with TRBD1 identical over 9 bases. From germline, CDR1 is LGHDT and CDR2 YNNKEL (reference sequence). CDR3 size: 15 residues. Trimming took 4 bases from V and 1 from J; bases not matched to a gene: 4. As DNA, the CDR3 is TGTGCCAGCAGCCTGCCGGGACAGGGGAACACTGAAGCTTTCTTT. Translated, it gives CASSLPGQGNTEAFF.

The chain carries TRBV10-3 and TRBJ1-6; 7 bases map to TRBD1. This CDR3 spans 15 amino acids. Germline CDR1 reads ENHRY; CDR2 reads SYGVKD. V trimming: 0 bases; J trimming: 5 bases; junction bases outside the gene matches: 1. The CDR3 loop is CAISESTGDNSPLHF. The CDR3, as DNA: TGTGCCATCAGTGAGTCAACAGGGGATAATTCACCCCTCCACTTT.

As DNA, the CDR3 is TGTGCCTGGAGTTCGTCGGGGGCGAACACCGGGGAGCTGTTTTTT. Encoded protein: CAWSSSGANTGELFF. J is TRBJ2-2 and V is TRBV30; D might be TRBD2 (6 bases). From germline, CDR1 is GTSNPN and CDR2 SVGIG (reference sequence). Trimming stripped 2 bases from V and 0 bases from J, with 10 bases between. The CDR3 is made up of 15 amino acids.

This chain uses TRBV5-4 with TRBJ1-1; D is uncertain. The CDR3 loop spans 13 amino acids. V was cut by 0 bases and J by 0 bases, with 3 bases left in between. Germline CDR1 and CDR2: SGHNT and YYREEE (reference sequence). Written as DNA, the CDR3 is TGTGCCAGCAGCTTGGCCTTGAACACTGAAGCTTTCTTT. It specifies CASSLALNTEAFF. The whole variable domain, filled in from reference TRBV5-4 and TRBJ1-1, reads ETGVTQSPTHLIKTRGQQVTLRCSSQSGHNTVSWYQQALGQGPQFIFQYYREEENGRGNFPPRFSGLQFPNYSSELNVNALELDDSALYLCASSLALNTEAFFGQGTRLTVV.

The chain has TRBV28 and TRBJ2-7, with D possibly matching TRBD1 (6 bases). The CDR3 extends over 16 amino acids. Germline CDR1 and CDR2: MDHEN and SYDVKM. This CDR3 is CASSVVTFLPRDKPGV. CDR3 DNA sequence: TGTGCCAGCAGTGTCGTTACCTTCCTACCCAGGGACAAACCAGGGGTC.

This rearrangement joins TRBV4-1 to TRBJ1-6; D possibly corresponds to TRBD1 (5 bases). The germline CDR1 and CDR2 sequences are MGHRA and YSYEKL. V lost 4 bases, J lost 6 bases, and 19 bases lay in between. The CDR3 has 17 residues. The CDR3 DNA reads TGCGCCAGCAGCCGGACCGCGGGACTAACTACTAATTCACCCCTCCACTTT. This encodes CASSRTAGLTTNSPLHF.

Only one count was recorded for this clone. The genes are TRBV29-1 and TRBJ2-2; 8 bases match TRBD1. The length of the CDR3 is 14 residues. After removal of 5 bases from V and 3 bases from J, the junction contained 5 bases not matched to a gene. Germline V CDR1 and CDR2: SQVTM, ANQGSEA. The CDR3 spells CSVRGQVDTGELFF. Here the CDR3 DNA reads TGCAGCGTTCGGGGACAGGTCGACACCGGGGAGCTGTTTTTT.

This clone was recorded once. The V call is TRBV6-1, the J call TRBJ2-3; 11 bases are shared with TRBD2. Unmatched junction bases numbered 14, after V lost 4 bases and J lost 2 bases. The germline V gene encodes CDR1 MNHNS and CDR2 SASEGT. The CDR3 sequence is 19 residues long. The CDR3 reads CASSVQQGVAGGHTDTQYF. The CDR3, as DNA: TGTGCCAGCAGTGTCCAGCAGGGAGTAGCGGGGGGGCACACAGATACGCAGTATTTT.

This clone has only a few counts. The chain has TRBV6-5 and TRBJ2-3; TRBD2 matches 8 bases. V shed 7 bases and J 1 base; nucleotides not matched to a gene: 7. Germline loops: CDR1 MNHEY, CDR2 SVGAGI. This CDR3 is built from 15 residues. In DNA, the CDR3 is TGTGCCAGCACCGGGGGTAGCGGGGGCACAGATACGCAGTATTTT. This translates into CASTGGSGGTDTQYF.

This sequence joins TRBV5-1 and TRBJ1-4; the match to TRBD1 covers 9 bases. The V gene's germline CDR1 is SGHRS and CDR2 YFSETQ. The junction had 3 bases not matched to a gene; V was cut back by 4 bases and J by 2 bases. The CDR3 length is 15 residues. CDR3 sequence (DNA): TGCGCCAGCAGCCCCGACAGGGGGACTAATGAAAAACTGTTTTTT. As protein: CASSPDRGTNEKLFF.

This clone occurred a few times. The chain recombines TRBV5-6 with TRBJ2-3; 8 nucleotides line up with TRBD2. V dropped 7 bases and J dropped 6; count of bases not matched to a gene: 7. From germline, CDR1 is SGHDT and CDR2 YYEEEE. The CDR3 consists of 13 residues. CDR3 DNA sequence: TGTGCCAGCCTACGGGGGGGCCGGGATACGCAGTATTTT. Translation gives CASLRGGRDTQYF.

This rearrangement joins TRBV7-8 to TRBJ1-3; D is possibly TRBD1 (5 bases). The CDR3 consists of 15 residues. Germline V gene sequence: CDR1 SGHVS, CDR2 FQNEAQ. V was clipped by 5 bases and J by 2 bases, with 13 bases between them. The CDR3 reads CASSNRRGPGNTIYF. In DNA, the CDR3 is TGTGCCAGCAGCAACCGTAGGGGTCCTGGAAACACCATATATTTT.

The chain uses TRBV7-9 and TRBJ2-7; 8 nucleotides align to TRBD2. This CDR3 contains 14 residues. V trimming: 4 bases; J trimming: 3 bases; junction bases outside the gene matches: 5. The germline V gene encodes CDR1 SEHNR and CDR2 FQNEAQ (reference sequence). The CDR3 DNA sequence: TGTGCCAGCAGCTCAGTCGGGACTAGCTACGAGCAGTACTTC. It translates to CASSSVGTSYEQYF.

The chain uses TRBV5-4 and TRBJ2-1; 11 bases fit TRBD2. This CDR3 contains 16 residues. The germline gives CDR1 SGHNT, CDR2 YYREEE (reference sequence). Germline trimming cut 5 bases from V and 6 bases from J; bases unmatched to any gene: 10. CDR3 region: CASSYILAGGSNEQFF. CDR3 in DNA: TGTGCCAGCAGTTACATCCTAGCGGGGGGTTCCAATGAGCAGTTCTTC. Supplemented by reference TRBV5-4 and TRBJ2-1, the full variable domain reads ETGVTQSPTHLIKTRGQQVTLRCSSQSGHNTVSWYQQALGQGPQFIFQYYREEENGRGNFPPRFSGLQFPNYSSELNVNALELDDSALYLCASSYILAGGSNEQFFGPGTRLTVL.